This passage covers 18 T cell receptor beta chains from one sample sequenced in a study of blood T cell repertoires in COVID-19. Sequenced by immunoSEQ multiplex PCR; TCRdb stores in-frame clones only, minus some. The sample lists approximately 210,000 clones; over 75% were seen once. The sequenced sample consisted of PBMCs or T cells enriched from blood (not recorded which). The origin of the receptors is a woman aged 55-70 years who had recovered from COVID-19.

The chain links TRBV5-5 to TRBJ2-1; a weak D match, TRBD2 (5 bases). Deletions cut 4 bases from V and 3 bases from J, with 23 bases between. Looked up from germline, CDR1 is SGHKS and CDR2 is YYEKEE (reference sequence). The CDR3 runs to 18 residues. This chain's CDR3 is CASSRRTLDRLLYNEQFF. The CDR3 DNA follows: TGTGCCAGCAGCCGACGGACTTTAGACCGCTTACTCTACAATGAGCAGTTCTTC.

The genes are TRBV11-3 and TRBJ1-6, with D perhaps TRBD1 (5 bases). Germline assignment: CDR1 SGHNT and CDR2 YENEEA. V was cut by 4 bases and J by 4 bases, with 11 bases left in between. This CDR3 spans 15 amino acids. The CDR3 DNA reads as TGTGCCAGCAGCTCGACGGGGGATTATAATTCACCCCTCCACTTT. Amino acids: CASSSTGDYNSPLHF. Variable domain in full (rest from reference TRBV11-3 and TRBJ1-6): EAGVVQSPRYKIIEKKQPVAFWCNPISGHNTLYWYLQNLGQGPELLIRYENEEAVDDSQLPKDRFSAERLKGVDSTLKIQPAELGDSAVYLCASSSTGDYNSPLHFGNGTRLTVT.

The gene calls are TRBV7-8 and TRBJ2-1; the match to TRBD2 covers 12 bases. J lost 7 bases, V lost 5 bases, and 9 bases had no gene match. In germline, CDR1 is SGHVS, CDR2 FQNEAQ. The CDR3 loop spans 16 amino acids. Here the CDR3 reads CASSEDLAGGRNEQFF. CDR3 in DNA: TGTGCCAGCAGCGAAGACCTAGCGGGGGGGAGGAATGAGCAGTTCTTC.

The chain carries TRBV18 and TRBJ2-7; TRBD2 agrees at 10 bases. CDR1 and CDR2 (germline): KGHSH, LQKENI. The V gene end was trimmed by 5 bases and the J gene end by 7 bases; junction bases not matched to a gene: 11. The CDR3 spans 15 residues. CDR3: CASSSVAGGFREQYF. In DNA form, the CDR3 reads TGTGCCAGCTCATCAGTAGCGGGGGGCTTTAGGGAGCAGTACTTC.

The J gene is TRBJ1-1, the V gene TRBV11-3, with TRBD1 identical over 7 bases. Per the germline V gene, CDR1 is SGHNT and CDR2 is YENEEA. V was clipped by 6 bases and J by 4 bases; unmatched bases: 11. The CDR3 covers 15 residues. The CDR3 bases are TGTGCCAGCAGTACCGGAGGGGGCTCGGGCACTGAAGCTTTCTTT. This encodes CASSTGGGSGTEAFF.

The chain couples TRBV19 to TRBJ1-6; 8 bases fit TRBD1. Germline CDR1 LNHDA, CDR2 SQIVND (reference sequence). This CDR3 spans 17 amino acids. The J segment lost 5 bases and the V segment lost 4 bases, leaving 10 bases of the junction unmatched. CDR3 residues: CASSTTSGTGDNSPLHF. The CDR3 coding sequence is TGTGCCAGTAGTACGACCTCCGGGACAGGAGATAATTCACCCCTCCACTTT. The full variable domain, completed using reference TRBV19 and TRBJ1-6, is DGGITQSPKYLFRKEGQNVTLSCEQNLNHDAMYWYRQDPGQGLRLIYYSQIVNDFQKGDIAEGYSVSREKKESFPLTVTSAQKNPTAFYLCASSTTSGTGDNSPLHFGNGTRLTVT.

V gene TRBV6-5 combines with J gene TRBJ1-1; D is perhaps TRBD1 (5 bases). The ends were cut back, 6 bases at V and 3 bases at J, with 11 bases in the middle. The CDR3 sequence is 13 residues long. Germline V gene data show CDR1 as MNHEY and CDR2 as SVGAGI. The CDR3 loop reads CASSPREDTEAFF. In nucleotides, the CDR3 is TGTGCCAGCAGCCCCAGGGAGGACACTGAAGCTTTCTTT.

A few counts support this clone. The chain carries TRBV6-5 and TRBJ1-3, with 8 bases lining up with TRBD1. Per the germline V gene, CDR1 is MNHEY and CDR2 is SVGAGI. The CDR3 extends over 15 amino acids. Trimming cost V 6 bases and J 3 bases; bases outside gene matches: 7. The CDR3 nucleotides read TGTGCCAGCAGCAGACAGGGGAAGAGTGGAAACACCATATATTTT. Translating gives CASSRQGKSGNTIYF.

This sequence joins TRBV9 and TRBJ1-4; 9 bases align to TRBD1. CDR3 length: 16 residues. Germline-derived CDR1 and CDR2 are SGDLS and YYNGEE. The J segment lost 4 bases and the V segment lost 4 bases, leaving 8 bases of the junction unmatched. The CDR3 coding sequence is TGTGCCAGCAGCCCGGGGACAGGGACTATTAATGAAAAACTGTTTTTT. This gives the protein CASSPGTGTINEKLFF. Drawing the rest from reference TRBV9 and TRBJ1-4, the complete variable domain is DSGVTQTPKHLITATGQRVTLRCSPRSGDLSVYWYQQSLDQGLQFLIQYYNGEERAKGNILERFSAQQFPDLHSELNLSSLELGDSALYFCASSPGTGTINEKLFFGSGTQLSVL.

This clone was counted a single time. The rearrangement joins TRBV2 to TRBJ2-7; 7 nucleotides line up with TRBD2. This CDR3 has 17 residues. The germline gives CDR1 SNHLY, CDR2 FYNNEI. The V gene end was trimmed by 7 bases and the J gene end by 4 bases; junction bases not matched to a gene: 19. CDR3 protein: CASTMSRVGGASYEQYF. In DNA, the CDR3 is TGTGCCAGCACTATGTCGAGGGTGGGAGGGGCCAGTTACGAGCAGTACTTC.

The rearrangement joins TRBV25-1 to TRBJ1-3; D unclear. The germline V and J ends were trimmed by 7 bases and 0 bases, with 7 bases remaining between them. Germline V CDR1 and CDR2: MGHDK, SYGVNS. The CDR3 covers 13 residues. This chain's CDR3 is CASIPGSGNTIYF. The CDR3 DNA sequence: TGTGCCAGCATCCCGGGCTCTGGAAACACCATATATTTT.

CDR3 region: CASSQQASPGNTIYF. CDR3 sequence (DNA): TGTGCCAGCAGCCAACAGGCCTCCCCTGGAAACACCATATATTTT. The chain employs TRBV3-1 (or the pseudogene TRBV3-2) and TRBJ1-3, with D unresolved. The germline CDR1 and CDR2 sequences are LGHDT and YNNKEL (reference sequence). V was shortened by 2 bases and J by 2 bases, with 10 bases between the two germline ends. The CDR3 contains 15 residues.

The rearrangement joins TRBV6-6 to TRBJ2-2; 7 positions match TRBD1. Per germline, CDR1 MNHNY and CDR2 SVGAGI (reference sequence). The CDR3 is 15 residues long. Trimming removed 7 bases from V and 1 base from J; junction bases left unmatched: 6. The CDR3 sequence is CASIRGTENTGELFF. The CDR3 bases are TGTGCCAGCATCCGAGGGACAGAGAACACCGGGGAGCTGTTTTTT.

This chain connects TRBV6-5 to TRBJ1-1; 7 bases agree with TRBD1. Germline CDR1 and CDR2: MNHEY and SVGAGI. J was trimmed by 0 bases and V by 4 bases; bases with no gene match: 8. This CDR3 is 16 amino acids long. DNA of the CDR3: TGTGCCAGCAGTTGGACAGGATCGAGCCTGAACACTGAAGCTTTCTTT. Encoded protein: CASSWTGSSLNTEAFF.

This chain connects TRBV27 to TRBJ1-2, with a tentative D call TRBD1 (6 bases). V was clipped by 8 bases and J by 2 bases, with 9 bases between them. Germline CDR1 MNHEY, CDR2 SMNVEV (reference sequence). The CDR3 spans 12 residues. As DNA, the CDR3 is TGTGCCAGCCAGGACAGAAACTATGGCTACACCTTC. Amino acid sequence: CASQDRNYGYTF.

The V gene is TRBV29-1, the J gene TRBJ1-3; D gene uncertain. CDR1 SQVTM and CDR2 ANQGSEA come from the germline V gene. V was clipped by 0 bases and J by 3 bases, with 9 bases between them. The CDR3 covers 14 residues. CDR3 amino acids: CSVEDSVGGNTIYF. CDR3 DNA sequence: TGCAGCGTTGAAGATTCCGTCGGTGGAAACACCATATATTTT.

This clone appeared many times. This rearrangement joins TRBV11-3 to TRBJ2-2; D may be TRBD1 (5 bases). Trimming removed 5 bases at V and 6 bases at J, with 10 bases between. The CDR3 sequence is 13 residues long. The germline gives CDR1 SGHNT, CDR2 YENEEA. As DNA, the CDR3 is TGTGCCAGCAGCATCAGGGATCCCGGGGAGCTGTTTTTT. This sequence encodes CASSIRDPGELFF.

This clone came up once. The chain employs TRBV7-9 and TRBJ2-5; possible D gene TRBD1, 5 bases. Between the trimmed V and J ends, which lost 3 bases and 4 bases, there was a span of 12 bases. From germline, CDR1 is SEHNR and CDR2 FQNEAQ (reference sequence). This CDR3 is built from 14 residues. CDR3 in amino acids: CASSLDIQVETQYF. CDR3 nucleotide sequence: TGTGCCAGCAGCTTGGACATTCAGGTAGAGACCCAGTACTTC.